This TCR beta chain is from a study of cytomegalovirus exposure and HLA in healthy donors. It was with 60 Vbeta and 13 Jbeta primers that the PCR ran. The repertoire was sequenced with immunoSEQ multiplex PCR; TCRdb's copy has only in-frame clones and lacks some. The sample holds around 38,000 clones; around three fifths are singletons and the top ten take roughly 18%. Points from the study as a whole: With DRB1 most and HLA-C fewest, TCR association rates differed between HLA loci in a later analysis. With high specificity and sensitivity, the classifier reportedly diagnosed cytomegalovirus status.

V was clipped by 4 bases and J by 0 bases, with 10 bases between them. Per the germline V gene, CDR1 is GTSNPN and CDR2 is SVGIG (reference sequence). The CDR3 spans 14 residues. Comment on this clone: Antigen: not known.

The TCR comes from a man aged 50-59 years in good health and CMV-seropositive. This rearrangement joins TRBV30 to TRBJ1-3; tentative D call: TRBD1 (5 bases). Material: PBMCs. Written as DNA, the CDR3 is TGTGCCTGGATACGTAGGGGCTCTGGAAACACCATATATTTT. This sequence encodes CAWIRRGSGNTIYF.